A selection of T cell receptor beta chains follows, all from one sample in a study of CD8 T cells in Susac syndrome. TCRdb used MiXCR to reprocess the immunoSEQ multiplex PCR reads, holding one entry per CDR3 protein. This table has about 130,000 distinct CDR3 sequences, just over 90% appearing once. What was sequenced was CD8+ T cells from PBMCs. All receptors derive from a human donor with multiple sclerosis. Both conserved end residues are part of each CDR3. D genes are given only for firm matches. Expanded clones are given a class, and other clones once, few, many or no size at all.

clone_size,v_call,d_call,j_call,cdr3_aa,cdr3_nt
.,TRBV11-2,.,TRBJ2-1,CASGDNEQFF,TGTGCCAGCGGCGACAATGAGCAGTTCTTC
.,TRBV9,TRBD2,TRBJ2-7,CASSVSGGLYEQYF,TGTGCCAGCAGCGTCAGCGGGGGCCTCTACGAGCAGTACTTC
.,TRBV5-1,.,TRBJ1-1,CASSLRSLQVNTEAFF,TGCGCCAGCAGCTTGCGCAGCCTACAAGTGAACACTGAAGCTTTCTTT
.,TRBV27,.,TRBJ2-3,CASSLRNREITDTQYF,TGTGCCAGCAGTTTAAGAAACAGGGAGATCACAGATACGCAGTATTTT
.,TRBV21-1,.,TRBJ2-2,CASSSLSGQGQGGELFF,TGTGCCAGCAGCTCCTTATCGGGACAGGGTCAGGGCGGGGAGCTGTTTTTT
.,TRBV7-8,.,TRBJ2-7,CASSLRPGEIYEQYF,TGTGCCAGCAGCTTACGGCCGGGGGAAATCTACGAGCAGTACTTC
few,TRBV25-1,.,TRBJ1-2,CASSEYRGGYTF,TGTGCCAGCAGTGAATACAGGGGAGGCTACACCTTC
.,TRBV13,TRBD1,TRBJ1-1,CASRDTGTGGSYTEAFF,TGTGCCAGCAGGGATACCGGGACAGGGGGCAGCTACACTGAAGCTTTCTTT
.,TRBV11-2,TRBD1,TRBJ1-1,CASSLRQGGNTEAFF,TGTGCCAGCAGCTTACGACAGGGGGGGAACACTGAAGCTTTCTTT
.,TRBV2,TRBD1,TRBJ1-5,CASSGSTGDQPQHF,TGTGCCAGCAGTGGATCGACAGGGGATCAGCCCCAGCATTTT
once,TRBV9,.,TRBJ2-1,CASNTGVSYNEQFF,TGTGCCAGCAACACGGGGGTTTCCTACAATGAGCAGTTCTTC